This T cell receptor beta chain comes out of a study of cytomegalovirus exposure and HLA in healthy donors. As for the study in general: Genotyping of some 390 donors showed that about 84% belonged to the Caucasian-associated ancestry cluster. Findings of the study overall: For presence/absence analyses, sequencing depth was assumed to be roughly uniform across donors. According to the study, 160 or so TCR beta chains were cytomegalovirus-associated. For most TCR beta V segments, an earlier analysis put the productive rate at about 90% or about 30% of the time.

Notes on this clone: Its target is unknown.

The ends lost 5 bases at V and 4 bases at J; junction bases unmatched: 9. The CDR3 is 15 amino acids. Germline CDR1 and CDR2: MNHEY and SMNVEV (reference sequence). The primer mix had 60 Vbeta and 13 Jbeta primers. Produced via immunoSEQ multiplex PCR; TCRdb's table is partial and in-frame only. The table lists about 170,000 clones. This receptor was identified in a woman aged 18-29 years in good health and CMV-seropositive. This sequence joins TRBV27 and TRBJ2-5, with 8 bases matching TRBD1. Sequenced: PBMCs. The CDR3 loop reads CASSRYQGAGETQYF. CDR3 bases: TGTGCCAGCAGTCGGTACCAGGGGGCGGGAGAGACCCAGTACTTC.